The entry below gives a single T cell receptor (beta chain) sequence along with its context. This sample was taken from a study of blood T cell repertoires in COVID-19. Study overall: Sites in the United States, Italy and Spain provided acute and convalescent COVID-19 samples.

Germline CDR1 and CDR2: SGHVS and FQNEAQ. The V end lost 5 bases, the J end lost 3 bases, and 16 bases lay between the germline ends. The CDR3 is 15 amino acids. Assay used: immunoSEQ multiplex PCR; TCRdb lists only in-frame clones, some missing. The data contain 70,000 to 100,000 clones, roughly 89% of them seen just once; the ten biggest clones take up about 17%. The sequenced sample was peripheral blood. The chain recombines TRBV7-8 with TRBJ1-2; a possible D gene is TRBD1 (5 bases). The TCR sequence derives from a woman aged 60-75 years with COVID-19, enrolled during active disease. This chain's CDR3 is CASSPGPGLDYGYTF. The DNA for the CDR3 is TGTGCCAGCAGCCCAGGGCCGGGTCTCGACTATGGCTACACCTTC.